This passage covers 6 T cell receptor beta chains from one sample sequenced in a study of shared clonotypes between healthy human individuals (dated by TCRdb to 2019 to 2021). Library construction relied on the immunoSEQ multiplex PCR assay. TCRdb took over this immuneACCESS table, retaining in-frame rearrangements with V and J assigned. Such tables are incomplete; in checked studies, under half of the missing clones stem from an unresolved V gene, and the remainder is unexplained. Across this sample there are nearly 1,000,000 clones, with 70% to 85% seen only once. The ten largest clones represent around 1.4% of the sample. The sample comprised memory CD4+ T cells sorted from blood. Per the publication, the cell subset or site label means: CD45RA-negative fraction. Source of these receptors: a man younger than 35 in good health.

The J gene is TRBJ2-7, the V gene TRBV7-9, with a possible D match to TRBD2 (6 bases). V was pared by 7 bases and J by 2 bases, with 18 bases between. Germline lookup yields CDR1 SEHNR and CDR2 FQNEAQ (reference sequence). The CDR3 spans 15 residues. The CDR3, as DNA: TGTGCCAGCACCGCGGGGAAGGGCAAGACCTACGAGCAGTACTTC. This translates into CASTAGKGKTYEQYF.

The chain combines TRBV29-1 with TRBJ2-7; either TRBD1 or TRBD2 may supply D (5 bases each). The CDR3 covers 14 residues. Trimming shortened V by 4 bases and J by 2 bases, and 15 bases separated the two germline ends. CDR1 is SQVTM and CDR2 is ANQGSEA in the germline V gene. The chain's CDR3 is CSVVKMGVPYEQYF. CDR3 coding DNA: TGCAGCGTTGTCAAGATGGGGGTCCCCTACGAGCAGTACTTC.

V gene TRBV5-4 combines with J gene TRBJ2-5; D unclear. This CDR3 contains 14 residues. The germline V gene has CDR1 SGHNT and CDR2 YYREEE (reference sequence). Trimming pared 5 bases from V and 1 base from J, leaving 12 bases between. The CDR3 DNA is TGTGCCAGCAGTCAAGACGCACTCCAAGAGACCCAGTACTTC. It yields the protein CASSQDALQETQYF.

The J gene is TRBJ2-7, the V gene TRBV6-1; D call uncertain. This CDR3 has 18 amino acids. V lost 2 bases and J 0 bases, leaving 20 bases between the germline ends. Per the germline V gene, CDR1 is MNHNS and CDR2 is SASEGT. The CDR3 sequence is CASSENFVRRFSSYEQYF. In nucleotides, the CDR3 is TGTGCCAGCAGTGAAAATTTCGTGCGCAGATTTAGCTCCTACGAGCAGTACTTC.

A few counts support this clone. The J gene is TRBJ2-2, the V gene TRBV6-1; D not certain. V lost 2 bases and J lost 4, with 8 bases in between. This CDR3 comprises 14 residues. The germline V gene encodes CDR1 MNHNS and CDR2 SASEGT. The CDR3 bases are TGTGCCAGCAGTGAACTTTGGGGCACCGGGGAGCTGTTTTTT. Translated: CASSELWGTGELFF.

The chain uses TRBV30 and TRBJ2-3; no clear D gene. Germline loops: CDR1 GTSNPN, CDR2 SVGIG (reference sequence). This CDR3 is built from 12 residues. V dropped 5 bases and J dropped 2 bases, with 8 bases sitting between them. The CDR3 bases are TGTGCCTGGTGGAGAGACACAGATACGCAGTATTTT. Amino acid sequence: CAWWRDTDTQYF. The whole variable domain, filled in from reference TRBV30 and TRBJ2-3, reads SQTIHQWPATLVQPVGSPLSLECTVEGTSNPNLYWYRQAAGRGLQLLFYSVGIGQISSEVPQNLSASRPQDRQFILSSKKLLLSDSGFYLCAWWRDTDTQYFGPGTRLTVL.